This passage covers 5 T cell receptor beta chains from one sample sequenced in a study of cytomegalovirus exposure and HLA in healthy donors. Researchers ran the PCR with 60 Vbeta and 13 Jbeta primers. The repertoire was sequenced with immunoSEQ multiplex PCR; TCRdb's copy has only in-frame clones and lacks some. The data hold more than 100,000 clones, with roughly 71% observed a single time. Sequencing was done on a sample of PBMCs. The origin of the receptors is a woman aged 45 to 65 in good health and CMV-seropositive.

This sequence joins TRBV4-1 and TRBJ2-5; 7 bases align to TRBD1. V lost 2 bases to trimming and J lost 3 bases; unmatched junction nucleotides: 6. CDR1 and CDR2 from the germline V gene are MGHRA and YSYEKL. This CDR3 contains 15 residues. The CDR3 DNA reads as TGCGCCAGCAGCCAACCGGGACAGTTGAAAGAGACCCAGTACTTC. This sequence encodes CASSQPGQLKETQYF.

This clone showed up just a few times. The rearrangement uses TRBV9 and TRBJ2-3, with TRBD1 as a possible D gene (5 bases). Germline V CDR1 and CDR2: SGDLS, YYNGEE. Deletions cut 0 bases from V and 2 bases from J, with 13 bases between. This CDR3 region has 16 residues. CDR3 nucleotide sequence: TGTGCCAGCAGCGTAGCTAATACAGGTACCACAGATACGCAGTATTTT. Translation: CASSVANTGTTDTQYF.

The sample holds a few counts of this clone. The chain is built from TRBV27 and TRBJ1-4, with a possible D match to TRBD1 (6 bases). Germline CDR1 and CDR2: MNHEY and SMNVEV (reference sequence). V was clipped by 5 bases and J by 8 bases, with 18 bases between them. The length of the CDR3 is 15 residues. The CDR3 is CASSPPGGAGEKLFF. The CDR3 nucleotides read TGTGCCAGCAGTCCTCCTGGGGGGGCGGGCGAAAAACTGTTTTTT.

V usage is TRBV11-2 and J usage is TRBJ1-5; D is unclear. CDR1 is SGHAT, CDR2 FQNNGV, per germline. The CDR3 totals 15 residues. V lost 0 bases and J lost 3, with 9 bases in between. The CDR3 loop reads CASSLEAGYNQPQHF. The DNA of the CDR3 is TGTGCCAGCAGCTTAGAGGCGGGGTACAATCAGCCCCAGCATTTT.

This clone has only one observation. The chain is built from TRBV10-3 and TRBJ2-7; the match to TRBD1 covers 7 bases. V was clipped by 5 bases and J by 0 bases; unmatched bases: 10. In germline, CDR1 is ENHRY, CDR2 SYGVKD. This CDR3 has 16 amino acids. The CDR3 bases are TGTGCCATCAGTTCCCAATGGGACAGTCTCTCCTACGAGCAGTACTTC. Protein sequence: CAISSQWDSLSYEQYF.